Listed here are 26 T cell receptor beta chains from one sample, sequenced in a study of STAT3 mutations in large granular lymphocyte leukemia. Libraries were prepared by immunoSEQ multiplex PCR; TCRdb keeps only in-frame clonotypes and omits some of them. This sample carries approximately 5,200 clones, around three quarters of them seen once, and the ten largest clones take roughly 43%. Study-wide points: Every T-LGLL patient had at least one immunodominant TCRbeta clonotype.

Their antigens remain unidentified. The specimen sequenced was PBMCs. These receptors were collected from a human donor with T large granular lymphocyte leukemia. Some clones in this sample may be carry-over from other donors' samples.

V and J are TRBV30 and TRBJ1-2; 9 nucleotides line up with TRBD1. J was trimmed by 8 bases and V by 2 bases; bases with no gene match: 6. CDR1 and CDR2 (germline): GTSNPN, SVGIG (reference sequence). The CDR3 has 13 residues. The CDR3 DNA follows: TGTGCCTGGAGTCCGGGACAGGGTATCGGCTACACCTTC. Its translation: CAWSPGQGIGYTF.

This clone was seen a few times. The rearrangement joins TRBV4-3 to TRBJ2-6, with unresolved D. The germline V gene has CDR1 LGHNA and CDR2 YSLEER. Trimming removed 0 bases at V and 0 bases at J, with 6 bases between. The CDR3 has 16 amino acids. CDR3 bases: TGCGCCAGCAGCCAAGACACCAGCTCTGGGGCCAACGTCCTGACTTTC. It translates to CASSQDTSSGANVLTF.

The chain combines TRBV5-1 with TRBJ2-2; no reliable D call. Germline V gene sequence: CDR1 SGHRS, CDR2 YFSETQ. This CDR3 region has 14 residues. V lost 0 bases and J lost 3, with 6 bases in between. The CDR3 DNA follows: TGCGCCAGCAGCTTGGCGCTTGACACCGGGGAGCTGTTTTTT. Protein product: CASSLALDTGELFF.

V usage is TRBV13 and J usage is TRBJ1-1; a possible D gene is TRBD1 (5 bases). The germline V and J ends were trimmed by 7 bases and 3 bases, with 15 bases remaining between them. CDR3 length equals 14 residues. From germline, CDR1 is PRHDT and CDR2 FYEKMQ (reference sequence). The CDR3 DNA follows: TGTGCCAGCAAGGGTAGAGGGACGGACACTGAAGCTTTCTTT. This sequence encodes CASKGRGTDTEAFF. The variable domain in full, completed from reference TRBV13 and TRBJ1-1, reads AAGVIQSPRHLIKEKRETATLKCYPIPRHDTVYWYQQGPGQDPQFLISFYEKMQSDKGSIPDRFSAQQFSDYHSELNMSSLELGDSALYFCASKGRGTDTEAFFGQGTRLTVV.

Here the CDR3 DNA reads TGTGCCAGCAGCTCGTACGACACTGAAGCTTTCTTT. It yields the protein CASSSYDTEAFF. The chain carries TRBV7-9 and TRBJ1-1; D is undetermined. Between the trimmed V and J ends, which lost 4 bases and 3 bases, there was a span of 6 bases. CDR1 and CDR2 from the germline V gene are SEHNR and FQNEAQ (reference sequence). The CDR3 is 12 residues long.

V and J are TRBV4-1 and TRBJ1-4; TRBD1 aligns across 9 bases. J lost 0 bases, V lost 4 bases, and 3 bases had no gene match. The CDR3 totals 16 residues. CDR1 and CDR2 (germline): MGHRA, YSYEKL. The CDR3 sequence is CASSRGTGSTNEKLFF. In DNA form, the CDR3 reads TGCGCCAGCAGCCGGGGGACAGGGTCAACTAATGAAAAACTGTTTTTT.

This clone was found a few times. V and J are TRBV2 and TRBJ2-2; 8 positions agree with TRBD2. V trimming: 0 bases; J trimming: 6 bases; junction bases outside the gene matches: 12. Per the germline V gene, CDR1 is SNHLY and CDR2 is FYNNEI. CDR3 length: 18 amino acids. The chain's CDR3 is CASSEAPVAGGSPGELFF. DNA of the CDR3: TGTGCCAGCAGTGAAGCTCCTGTTGCGGGAGGTTCTCCCGGGGAGCTGTTTTTT.

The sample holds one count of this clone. CDR3 in amino acids: CASSQGALNGEQYF. For the CDR3, the DNA is TGTGCCAGCTCTCAGGGGGCGCTTAACGGCGAGCAGTACTTC. The rearrangement joins TRBV18 to TRBJ2-7; 8 positions agree with TRBD1. J lost 6 bases, V lost 6 bases, and 10 bases had no gene match. This CDR3 spans 14 amino acids. CDR1 is KGHSH and CDR2 is LQKENI in the germline V gene. Filled out from reference TRBV18 and TRBJ2-7, the complete variable domain reads NAGVMQNPRHLVRRRGQEARLRCSPMKGHSHVYWYRQLPEEGLKFMVYLQKENIIDESGMPKERFSAEFPKEGPSILRIQQVVRGDSAAYFCASSQGALNGEQYFGPGTRLTVT.

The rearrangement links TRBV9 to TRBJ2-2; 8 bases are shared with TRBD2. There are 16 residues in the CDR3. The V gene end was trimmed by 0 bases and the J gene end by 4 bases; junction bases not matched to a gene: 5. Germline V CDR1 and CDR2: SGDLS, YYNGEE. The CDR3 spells CASSVGAGGSTGELFF. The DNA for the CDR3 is TGTGCCAGCAGCGTAGGGGCGGGAGGAAGCACCGGGGAGCTGTTTTTT.

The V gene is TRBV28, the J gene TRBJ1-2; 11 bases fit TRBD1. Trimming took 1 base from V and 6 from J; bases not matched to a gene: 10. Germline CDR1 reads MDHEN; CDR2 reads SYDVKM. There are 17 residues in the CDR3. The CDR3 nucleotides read TGTGCCAGCAGTTTATACGGACAGGGGGCTCTGTTCGATGGCTACACCTTC. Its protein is CASSLYGQGALFDGYTF.

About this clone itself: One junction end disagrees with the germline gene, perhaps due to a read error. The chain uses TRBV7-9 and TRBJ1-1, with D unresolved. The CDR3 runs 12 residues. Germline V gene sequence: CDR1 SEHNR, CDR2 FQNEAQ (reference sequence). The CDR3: CASSNTWTEAVF. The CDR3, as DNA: TGTGCCAGCAGCAACACTTGGACTGAAGCTGTCTTT.

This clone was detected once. The CDR3 sequence: CAGKETGELFF. The CDR3 region has the DNA TGCGCCGGCAAAGAGACCGGGGAGCTGTTTTTT. The V gene is TRBV23-1, the J gene TRBJ2-2; D gene uncertain. TRBV23-1 is annotated as an ORF whose role is uncertain. The CDR3 has 11 amino acids. Trimming stripped 11 bases from V and 5 bases from J, with 9 bases between.

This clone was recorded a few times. CDR3 in DNA: TGTGCCAGCAGCTACGAACAGGGCGGAACTGAAGCTTTCTTT. It specifies CASSYEQGGTEAFF. The chain couples TRBV5-6 to TRBJ1-1; D might be TRBD1 (6 bases). Deletions cut 3 bases from V and 5 bases from J, with 14 bases between. CDR1 SGHDT and CDR2 YYEEEE come from the germline V gene. The CDR3 covers 14 residues.

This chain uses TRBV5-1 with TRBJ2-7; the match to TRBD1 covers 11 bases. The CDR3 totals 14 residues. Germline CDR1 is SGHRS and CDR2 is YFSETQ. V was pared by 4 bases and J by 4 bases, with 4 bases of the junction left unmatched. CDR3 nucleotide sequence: TGCGCCAGCAGCGGGGGACAGGGGGAGTACGAGCAGTACTTC. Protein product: CASSGGQGEYEQYF.

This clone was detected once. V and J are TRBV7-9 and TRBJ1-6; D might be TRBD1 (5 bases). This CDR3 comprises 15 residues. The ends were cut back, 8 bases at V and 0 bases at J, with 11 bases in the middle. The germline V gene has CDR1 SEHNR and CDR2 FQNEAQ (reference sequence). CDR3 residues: CASAQGSSYNSPLHF. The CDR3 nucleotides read TGTGCCAGCGCTCAGGGCAGCTCCTATAATTCACCCCTCCACTTT.

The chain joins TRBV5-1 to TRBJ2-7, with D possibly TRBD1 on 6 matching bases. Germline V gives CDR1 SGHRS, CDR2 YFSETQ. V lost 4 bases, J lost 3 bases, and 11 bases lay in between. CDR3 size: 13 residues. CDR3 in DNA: TGCGCCAGCAGCATAGGACAGAACTACGAGCAGTACTTC. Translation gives CASSIGQNYEQYF.

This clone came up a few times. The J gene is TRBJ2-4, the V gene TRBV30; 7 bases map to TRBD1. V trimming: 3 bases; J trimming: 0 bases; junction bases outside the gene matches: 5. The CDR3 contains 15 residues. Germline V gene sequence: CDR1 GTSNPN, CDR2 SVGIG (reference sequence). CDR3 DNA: TGTGCCTGGAGGGGGGACAGTCTAGCCAAAAACATTCAGTACTTC. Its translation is CAWRGDSLAKNIQYF.

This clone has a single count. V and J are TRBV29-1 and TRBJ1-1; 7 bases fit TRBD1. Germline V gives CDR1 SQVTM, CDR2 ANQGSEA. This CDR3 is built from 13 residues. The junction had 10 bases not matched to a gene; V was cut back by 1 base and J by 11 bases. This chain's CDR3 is CSVEGLATGNAFF. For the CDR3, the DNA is TGCAGCGTTGAAGGTCTTGCGACAGGGAACGCTTTCTTT.

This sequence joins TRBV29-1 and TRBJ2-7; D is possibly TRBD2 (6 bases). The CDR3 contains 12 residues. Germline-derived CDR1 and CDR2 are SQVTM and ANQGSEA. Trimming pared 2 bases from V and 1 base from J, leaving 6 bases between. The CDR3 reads CSVELASYEQYF. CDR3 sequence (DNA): TGCAGCGTTGAACTAGCGTCCTACGAGCAGTACTTC.

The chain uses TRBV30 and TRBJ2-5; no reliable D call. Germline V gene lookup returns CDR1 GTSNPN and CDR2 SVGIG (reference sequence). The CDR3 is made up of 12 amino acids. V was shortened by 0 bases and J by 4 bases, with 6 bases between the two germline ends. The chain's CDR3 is CAWSVRGETQYF. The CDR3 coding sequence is TGTGCCTGGAGTGTTCGTGGAGAGACCCAGTACTTC.

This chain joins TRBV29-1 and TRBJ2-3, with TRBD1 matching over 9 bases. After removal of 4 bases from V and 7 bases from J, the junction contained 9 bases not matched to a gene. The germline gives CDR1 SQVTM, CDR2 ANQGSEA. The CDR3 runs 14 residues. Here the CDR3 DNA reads TGCAGCGTTGGATCGGGACAGGGAGGTTATACGCAGTATTTT. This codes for CSVGSGQGGYTQYF.

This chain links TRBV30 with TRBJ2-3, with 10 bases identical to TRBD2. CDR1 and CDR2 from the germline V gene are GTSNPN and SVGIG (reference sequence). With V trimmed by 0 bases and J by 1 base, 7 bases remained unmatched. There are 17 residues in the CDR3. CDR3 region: CAWSVHIAGGRTDTQYF. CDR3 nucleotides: TGTGCCTGGAGTGTACATATAGCGGGAGGCCGCACAGATACGCAGTATTTT.

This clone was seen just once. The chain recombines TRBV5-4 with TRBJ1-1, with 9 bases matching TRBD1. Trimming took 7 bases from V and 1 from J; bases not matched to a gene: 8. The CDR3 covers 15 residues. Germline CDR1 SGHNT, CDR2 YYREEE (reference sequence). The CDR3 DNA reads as TGTGCCAGCGCGATCCCGGGACAGGGGAACACTGAAGCTTTCTTT. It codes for CASAIPGQGNTEAFF.

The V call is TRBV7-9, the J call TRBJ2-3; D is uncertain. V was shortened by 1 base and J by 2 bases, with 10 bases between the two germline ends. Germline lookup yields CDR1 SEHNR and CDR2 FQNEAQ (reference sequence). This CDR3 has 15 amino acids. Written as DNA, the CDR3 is TGTGCCAGCAGCTTAGAGGGCAGGCCCACAGATACGCAGTATTTT. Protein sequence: CASSLEGRPTDTQYF. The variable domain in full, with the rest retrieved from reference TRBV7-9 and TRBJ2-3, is DTGVSQNPRHKITKRGQNVTFRCDPISEHNRLYWYRQTLGQGPEFLTYFQNEAQLEKSRLLSDRFSAERPKGSFSTLEIQRTEQGDSAMYLCASSLEGRPTDTQYFGPGTRLTVL.

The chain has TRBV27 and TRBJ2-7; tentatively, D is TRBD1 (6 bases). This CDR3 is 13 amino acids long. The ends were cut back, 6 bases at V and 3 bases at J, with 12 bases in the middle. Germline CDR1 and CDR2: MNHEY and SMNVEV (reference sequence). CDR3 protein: CASSLTGRYEQYF. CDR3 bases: TGTGCCAGCAGCCTCACAGGGCGCTACGAGCAGTACTTC.

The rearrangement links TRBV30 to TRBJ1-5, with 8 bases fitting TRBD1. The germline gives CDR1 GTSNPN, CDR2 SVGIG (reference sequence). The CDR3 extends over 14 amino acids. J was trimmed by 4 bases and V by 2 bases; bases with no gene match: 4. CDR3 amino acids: CAWSPGQGNQPQHF. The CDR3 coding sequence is TGTGCCTGGAGTCCCGGACAGGGTAATCAGCCCCAGCATTTT. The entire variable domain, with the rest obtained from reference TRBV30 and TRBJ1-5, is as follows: SQTIHQWPATLVQPVGSPLSLECTVEGTSNPNLYWYRQAAGRGLQLLFYSVGIGQISSEVPQNLSASRPQDRQFILSSKKLLLSDSGFYLCAWSPGQGNQPQHFGDGTRLSIL.